Listed below are T cell receptor beta chains from one sample, sequenced in a study of blood T cell repertoires in COVID-19. The table came from immunoSEQ multiplex PCR; TCRdb's copy has only in-frame clones and leaves some out. Of about 71,000 clones in the sample, 75% to 95% were seen once. Sequenced: peripheral blood. These receptor sequences come from an elderly woman with acute or convalescent COVID-19. CDR3s include the opening cysteine and the closing phenylalanine or tryptophan. The D gene is left open where the match is weak. Expanded clones are given a class, and other clones once, few, many or no size at all.

size: .; V: TRBV6-6; J: TRBJ1-1; D: .; DNA: TGTGCCAGCAGTTACTTTAGCCAGGGTAAGGCTTTCTTT; CDR3: CASSYFSQGKAFF
size: .; V: TRBV15; J: TRBJ1-2; D: TRBD1; DNA: TGTGCCACCAGCAGAGAACAGGGGGACTATGGCTACACCTTC; CDR3: CATSREQGDYGYTF
size: .; V: TRBV7-2; J: TRBJ1-1; D: .; DNA: TGTGCCAGCAGCACCCCGCAGGGGACTGAAGCTTTCTTT; CDR3: CASSTPQGTEAFF
size: .; V: TRBV7-9; J: TRBJ2-7; D: TRBD1; DNA: TGTGCCAGCAGCTTAGAGGGACAGGGGGACGAGCAGTACTTC; CDR3: CASSLEGQGDEQYF
size: .; V: TRBV5-1; J: TRBJ2-3; D: .; DNA: TGCGCCAGCAGCTTGGGGGCAGGGGGGACAGATACGCAGTATTTT; CDR3: CASSLGAGGTDTQYF
size: .; V: TRBV19; J: TRBJ2-7; D: .; DNA: TGTGCCAGTAGTATCTACCCAGGGCTCAACGAGCAGTACTTC; CDR3: CASSIYPGLNEQYF
size: .; V: TRBV3-1/TRBV3-2; J: TRBJ2-5; D: TRBD2; DNA: TGTGCCAGCAGCCAAGATCCCAGGACTAGCGGGAGGACTCTTGAGACCCAGTACTTC; CDR3: CASSQDPRTSGRTLETQYF
size: .; V: TRBV7-8; J: TRBJ2-1; D: TRBD2; DNA: TGTGCCAGCAGCTTACTGGCGGGGGGGGCCTCGAATGAGCAGTTCTTC; CDR3: CASSLLAGGASNEQFF
size: .; V: TRBV19; J: TRBJ1-2; D: .; DNA: TGTGCCAGCTCATCCCCCACCGGGACAACGACGGGGGGACTCTATGGCTACACCTTC; CDR3: CASSSPTGTTTGGLYGYTF
size: .; V: TRBV18; J: TRBJ2-3; D: .; DNA: TGTGCCAGCTCACCAACGGGGGAGACGGAGACAGATACGCAGTATTTT; CDR3: CASSPTGETETDTQYF
size: .; V: TRBV20-1; J: TRBJ2-2; D: .; DNA: TGCAGTGCTAGTTTCAGGGGCGGAGCCGGGGAGCTGTTTTTT; CDR3: CSASFRGGAGELFF
size: .; V: TRBV2; J: TRBJ2-5; D: .; DNA: TGTGCCAGCCAGGGGGGTCTGAGGGAGACCCAGTACTTC; CDR3: CASQGGLRETQYF
size: .; V: TRBV7-2; J: TRBJ2-3; D: .; DNA: TGTGCCAGCAGCTCCGCCGGGGGTACCACAGATACGCAGTATTTT; CDR3: CASSSAGGTTDTQYF
size: .; V: TRBV12-5; J: TRBJ2-1; D: TRBD2; DNA: TGTGCTAGTGGTTTTTTTCCTAGCGGAGCGAGGGCCTACAATGAGCAGTTCTTC; CDR3: CASGFFPSGARAYNEQFF
size: .; V: TRBV4-1; J: TRBJ2-3; D: TRBD1; DNA: TGCGCCAGCAGCCAAGAAGTTTCGGGACAGGGAAAGGGAACGCAGTATTTT; CDR3: CASSQEVSGQGKGTQYF
size: few; V: TRBV5-4; J: TRBJ2-7; D: .; DNA: TGTGCCAGCAGCCCCGGGACACTCGAGCAGTACTTC; CDR3: CASSPGTLEQYF
size: .; V: TRBV5-1; J: TRBJ1-1; D: .; DNA: TGCGCCAGCAGCGTTTTTCAGGGGAACACTGAAGCTTTCTTT; CDR3: CASSVFQGNTEAFF
size: .; V: TRBV6-5; J: TRBJ1-6; D: .; DNA: TGTGCCAGCAGGTCCGGGGGGCTTCAATCACCCCTCCACTTT; CDR3: CASRSGGLQSPLHF
size: .; V: TRBV3-1/TRBV3-2; J: TRBJ2-3; D: .; DNA: TGTGCCAGCAGCCAAGCGGGGAATACGCAGTATTTT; CDR3: CASSQAGNTQYF
size: .; V: TRBV6-2/TRBV6-3; J: TRBJ2-1; D: .; DNA: TGTGCCAGCAGTTACTCGTTAGGGGCCCTCCCCAAGCAGTTCTTC; CDR3: CASSYSLGALPKQFF
size: .; V: TRBV7-2; J: TRBJ1-1; D: TRBD1; DNA: TGTGCCAGCAGCTTGGACAGGAGCAGGCTGGCTTTCTTT; CDR3: CASSLDRSRLAFF
size: .; V: TRBV28; J: TRBJ1-2; D: .; DNA: TGTGCCAGCAACTCGCCGTGGGGAGGAGTATCCTATGGCTACACCTTC; CDR3: CASNSPWGGVSYGYTF
size: .; V: TRBV3-1/TRBV3-2; J: TRBJ1-1; D: .; DNA: TGTGCCAGCAGCCAAGCTAGGAGGCAAACTTTCTTT; CDR3: CASSQARRQTFF
size: once; V: TRBV7-3; J: TRBJ2-1; D: .; DNA: TGTGCCAGCAGCGCTAGTTTCATCCATGAGCAGTTCTTC; CDR3: CASSASFIHEQFF
size: .; V: TRBV2; J: TRBJ1-5; D: TRBD1; DNA: TGTGCCAGCAGTGAAGGGACAGGGAGCTGGAGAGCCCAGCATTTT; CDR3: CASSEGTGSWRAQHF
size: .; V: TRBV18; J: TRBJ1-2; D: TRBD1; DNA: TGTGCCAGCTCGCGGGAACGTCCTGGACAGGGATTCTATGGCTACACCTTC; CDR3: CASSRERPGQGFYGYTF
size: .; V: TRBV21-1; J: TRBJ1-5; D: .; DNA: TGTGCCAGCAGGGGGACAGGGGACAATCAGCCCCAGCATTTT; CDR3: CASRGTGDNQPQHF
size: .; V: TRBV3-1/TRBV3-2; J: TRBJ1-4; D: .; DNA: TGTGCCACCAAACCGCCGGGAGGTGGTGAAAAACTGTTTTTT; CDR3: CATKPPGGGEKLFF
size: .; V: TRBV7-2; J: TRBJ2-5; D: TRBD2; DNA: TGTGCCAGCAGCTTACTCCAGCGGGGGGCCCCATCCCAAGAGACCCAGTACTTC; CDR3: CASSLLQRGAPSQETQYF
size: .; V: TRBV3-1/TRBV3-2; J: TRBJ2-7; D: TRBD1; DNA: TGTGCCAGCAGCCAAATTGGACAGGGTGGCAAGCAGTACTTC; CDR3: CASSQIGQGGKQYF
size: .; V: TRBV9; J: TRBJ2-3; D: .; DNA: TGTGCCAGCAGCGTAGGAGGCCTCCGCACAGATACGCAGTATTTT; CDR3: CASSVGGLRTDTQYF
size: .; V: TRBV5-8; J: TRBJ2-3; D: TRBD2; DNA: TGTGCCAGCAGCCGACTAGCGGGAGGGACGACAGATACGCAGTATTTT; CDR3: CASSRLAGGTTDTQYF
size: once; V: TRBV5-1; J: TRBJ1-6; D: TRBD1; DNA: TGCGCCAGCAGCCTAAGGACAGGGAATTACCCATATAATTCACCCCTCCACTTT; CDR3: CASSLRTGNYPYNSPLHF
size: .; V: TRBV28; J: TRBJ1-3; D: .; DNA: TGTGCCAGCAGTGAGCTGAAGAACACCATATATTTT; CDR3: CASSELKNTIYF
size: .; V: TRBV27; J: TRBJ2-1; D: TRBD2; DNA: TGTGCCAGCAGTAAAAGACTAGCGCTCACCCCTAGGGATGAGCAGTTCTTC; CDR3: CASSKRLALTPRDEQFF